These T cell receptor beta chains were read from a single sample in a study of blood T cell repertoires in COVID-19. Clones were read by immunoSEQ multiplex PCR, and TCRdb kept only the in-frame ones, dropping some. Among tens of thousands of clones, 77% were seen once, and the ten largest hold approximately 30%. Material: peripheral blood. Every receptor here comes from a woman in her seventies with acute or convalescent COVID-19. Both conserved end residues are part of each CDR3. The order of the fields is V gene, J gene, CDR3 protein.

TRBV19	TRBJ2-2	CASTTTGTGELFF
TRBV27	TRBJ2-7	CASSSTTSGNPYEQYF
TRBV2	TRBJ1-2	CASSGDRAYGYTF
TRBV7-2	TRBJ2-1	CASSFEGGRGNEQFF
TRBV2	TRBJ1-1	CASRREGDTEAFF
TRBV25-1	TRBJ1-3	CASSERDRRNTIYF
TRBV6-1	TRBJ1-2	CASSAQGAPPSFYGYTF
TRBV4-1	TRBJ2-1	CASSQIMPGLAGWSSYNEQFF
TRBV30	TRBJ1-5	CAWSVAGNQPQHF
TRBV19	TRBJ2-5	CASSIGLAGAETQYF
TRBV2	TRBJ2-2	CASSEVGLAGRLRQLFF
TRBV15	TRBJ2-1	CATSLPDLGLAGGWQFF